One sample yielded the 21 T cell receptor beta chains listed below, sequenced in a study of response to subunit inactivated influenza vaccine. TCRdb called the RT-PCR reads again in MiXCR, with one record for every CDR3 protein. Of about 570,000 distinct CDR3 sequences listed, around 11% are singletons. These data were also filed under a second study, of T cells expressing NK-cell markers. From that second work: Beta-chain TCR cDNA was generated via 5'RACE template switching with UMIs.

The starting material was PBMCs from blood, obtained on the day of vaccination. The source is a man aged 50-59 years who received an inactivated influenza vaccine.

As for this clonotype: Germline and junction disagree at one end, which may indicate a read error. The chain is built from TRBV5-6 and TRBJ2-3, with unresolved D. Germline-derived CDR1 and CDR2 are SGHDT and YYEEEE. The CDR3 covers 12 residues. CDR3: CASSWITETQYF. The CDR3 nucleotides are TGTGCCAGCAGCTGGATTACAGAGACGCAGTATTTT.

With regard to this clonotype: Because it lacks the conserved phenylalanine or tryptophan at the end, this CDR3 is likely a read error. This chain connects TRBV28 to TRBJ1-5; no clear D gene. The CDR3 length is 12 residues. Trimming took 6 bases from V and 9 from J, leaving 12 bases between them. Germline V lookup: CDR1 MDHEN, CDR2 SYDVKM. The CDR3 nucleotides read TGTGCCAGCAGCCTACCTTCTAGGCCCCAGCATCTT. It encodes CASSLPSRPQHL.

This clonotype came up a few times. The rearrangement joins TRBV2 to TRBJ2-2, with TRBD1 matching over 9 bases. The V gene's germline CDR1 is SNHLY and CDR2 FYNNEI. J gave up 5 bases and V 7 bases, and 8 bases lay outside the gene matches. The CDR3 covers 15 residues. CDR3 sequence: CASNPGQGGTGELFF. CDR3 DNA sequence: TGTGCCAGCAACCCGGGACAGGGAGGGACCGGGGAGCTGTTTTTT.

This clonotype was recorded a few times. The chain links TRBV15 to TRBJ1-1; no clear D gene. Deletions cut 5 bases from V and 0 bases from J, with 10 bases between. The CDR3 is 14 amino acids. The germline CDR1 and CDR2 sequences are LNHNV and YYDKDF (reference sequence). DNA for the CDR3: TGTGCCACCAGCTTCCGACTGATGAACACTGAAGCTTTCTTT. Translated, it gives CATSFRLMNTEAFF.

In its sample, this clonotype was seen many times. The chain's CDR3 is CASSSRGADPDTQYF. CDR3 in DNA: TGTGCCAGCAGCTCACGGGGGGCCGACCCAGATACGCAGTATTTT. The rearrangement joins TRBV12-3 or TRBV12-4 to TRBJ2-3; perhaps TRBD2 as D (7 bases). CDR3 length: 15 residues. Trimming took off 6 bases at V and 4 bases at J, with 17 bases between the two ends.

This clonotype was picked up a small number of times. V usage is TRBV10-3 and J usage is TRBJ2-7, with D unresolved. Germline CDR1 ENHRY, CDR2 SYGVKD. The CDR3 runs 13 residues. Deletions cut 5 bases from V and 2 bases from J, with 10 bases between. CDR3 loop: CAISMGYPYEQYF. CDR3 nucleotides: TGTGCCATCAGTATGGGATACCCCTACGAGCAGTACTTC.

CDR3 region: CASSYAGGGSEQYF. Here the CDR3 DNA reads TGTGCCAGCAGTTATGCGGGGGGGGGATCCGAGCAGTACTTC. The rearrangement joins TRBV6-5 to TRBJ2-7; 9 bases agree with TRBD2. The germline CDR1 and CDR2 sequences are MNHEY and SVGAGI. V dropped 3 bases and J dropped 6; count of bases not matched to a gene: 6. CDR3 length equals 14 residues.

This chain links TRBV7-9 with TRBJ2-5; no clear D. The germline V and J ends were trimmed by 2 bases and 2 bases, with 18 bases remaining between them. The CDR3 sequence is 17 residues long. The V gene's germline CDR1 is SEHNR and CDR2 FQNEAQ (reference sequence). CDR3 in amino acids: CASSLSPRWADQETQYF. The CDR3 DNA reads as TGTGCCAGCAGCTTATCTCCGCGATGGGCTGATCAAGAGACCCAGTACTTC.

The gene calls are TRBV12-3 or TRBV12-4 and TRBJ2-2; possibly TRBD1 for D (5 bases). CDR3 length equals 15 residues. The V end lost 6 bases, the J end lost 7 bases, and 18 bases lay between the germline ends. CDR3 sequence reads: CASRAWGSRNGELFF. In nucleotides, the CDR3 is TGTGCCAGCAGGGCATGGGGCAGTAGGAACGGGGAGCTGTTTTTT.

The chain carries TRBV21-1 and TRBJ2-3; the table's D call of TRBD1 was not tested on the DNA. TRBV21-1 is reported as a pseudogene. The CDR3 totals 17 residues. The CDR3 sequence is CASSKEGSAGGKDTQYF. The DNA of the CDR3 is TGTGCCAGCAGCAAAGAGGGGAGCGCTGGGGGGAAAGATACGCAGTATTTT.

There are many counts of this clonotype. The DNA for the CDR3 is TGCAGCGTTCGCGGGGCTAGCACAGATACGCAGTATTTT. Translated, it gives CSVRGASTDTQYF. The chain employs TRBV29-1 and TRBJ2-3; TRBD2 is a possible D gene (6 bases). CDR1 is SQVTM and CDR2 is ANQGSEA in the germline V gene. The CDR3 has 13 amino acids. Trimming removed 5 bases at V and 0 bases at J, with 9 bases between.

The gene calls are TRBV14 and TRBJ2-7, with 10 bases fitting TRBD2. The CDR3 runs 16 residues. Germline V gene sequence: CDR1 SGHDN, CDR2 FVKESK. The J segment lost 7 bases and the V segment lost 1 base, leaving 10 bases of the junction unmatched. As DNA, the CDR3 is TGTGCCAGCAGCCAAGGGGGACTAAGCGGGAGGGAAGAGCAGTACTTC. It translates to CASSQGGLSGREEQYF.

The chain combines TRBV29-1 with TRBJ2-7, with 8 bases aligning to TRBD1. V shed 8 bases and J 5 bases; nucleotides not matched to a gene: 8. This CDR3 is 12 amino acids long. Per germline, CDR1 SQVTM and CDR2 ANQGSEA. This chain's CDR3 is CSSPGQGHEQYF. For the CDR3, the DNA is TGCAGCTCTCCAGGACAGGGCCACGAGCAGTACTTC.

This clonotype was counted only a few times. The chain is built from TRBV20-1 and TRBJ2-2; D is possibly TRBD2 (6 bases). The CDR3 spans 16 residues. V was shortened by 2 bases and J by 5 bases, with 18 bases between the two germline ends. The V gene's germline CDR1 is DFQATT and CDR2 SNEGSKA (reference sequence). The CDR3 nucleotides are TGCAGTGCTAGAACATCTTGGGACTCCTTAACCGGGGAGCTGTTTTTT. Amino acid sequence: CSARTSWDSLTGELFF.

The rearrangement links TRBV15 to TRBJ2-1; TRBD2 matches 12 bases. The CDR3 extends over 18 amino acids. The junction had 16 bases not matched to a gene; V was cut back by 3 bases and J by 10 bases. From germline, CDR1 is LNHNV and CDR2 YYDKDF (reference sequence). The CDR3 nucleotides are TGTGCCACCAGCAGTGGCGGGGGGCTCGGACTAGCGGGGCGCGAGCAGTTCTTC. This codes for CATSSGGGLGLAGREQFF.

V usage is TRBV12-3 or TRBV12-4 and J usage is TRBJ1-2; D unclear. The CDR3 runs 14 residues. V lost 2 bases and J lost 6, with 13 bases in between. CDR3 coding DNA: TGTGCCAGCAGTTTATCCCTCCTGGGGAATGGCTACACCTTC. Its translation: CASSLSLLGNGYTF.

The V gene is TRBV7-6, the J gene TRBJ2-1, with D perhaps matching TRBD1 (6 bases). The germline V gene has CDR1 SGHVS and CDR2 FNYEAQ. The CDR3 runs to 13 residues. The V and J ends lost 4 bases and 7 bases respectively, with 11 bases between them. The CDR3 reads CASSSVRGNEQFF. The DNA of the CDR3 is TGTGCCAGCAGCTCGGTCAGGGGTAATGAGCAGTTCTTC. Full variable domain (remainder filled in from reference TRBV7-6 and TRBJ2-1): GAGVSQSPRYKVTKRGQDVALRCDPISGHVSLYWYRQALGQGPEFLTYFNYEAQQDKSGLPNDRFSAERPEGSISTLTIQRTEQRDSAMYRCASSSVRGNEQFFGPGTRLTVL.

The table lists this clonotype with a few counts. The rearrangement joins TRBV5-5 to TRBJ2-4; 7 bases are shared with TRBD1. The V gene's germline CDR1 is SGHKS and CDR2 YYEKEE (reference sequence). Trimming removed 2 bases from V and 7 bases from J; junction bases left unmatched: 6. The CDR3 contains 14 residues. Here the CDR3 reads CASSLPGTANIQYF. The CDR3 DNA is TGTGCCAGCAGCTTACCCGGGACAGCGAACATTCAGTACTTC.

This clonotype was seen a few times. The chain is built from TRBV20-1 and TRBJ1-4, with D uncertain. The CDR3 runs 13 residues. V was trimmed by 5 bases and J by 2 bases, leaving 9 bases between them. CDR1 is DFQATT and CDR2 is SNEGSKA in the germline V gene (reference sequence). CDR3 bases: TGCAGTGCTCTCCGGTTTACTAATGAAAAACTGTTTTTT. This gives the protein CSALRFTNEKLFF.

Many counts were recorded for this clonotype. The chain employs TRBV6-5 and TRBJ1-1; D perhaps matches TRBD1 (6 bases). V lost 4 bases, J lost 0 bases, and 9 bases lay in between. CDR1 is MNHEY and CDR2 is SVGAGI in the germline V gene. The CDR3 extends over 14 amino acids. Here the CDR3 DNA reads TGTGCCAGCAGTTTCAGGGGAATGAACACTGAAGCTTTCTTT. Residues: CASSFRGMNTEAFF.

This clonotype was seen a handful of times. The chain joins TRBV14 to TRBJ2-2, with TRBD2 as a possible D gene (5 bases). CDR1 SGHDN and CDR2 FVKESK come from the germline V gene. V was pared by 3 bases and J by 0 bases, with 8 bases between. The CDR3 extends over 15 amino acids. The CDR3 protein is CASSQEVANTGELFF. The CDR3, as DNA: TGTGCCAGCAGCCAGGAGGTCGCGAACACCGGGGAGCTGTTTTTT.